This T cell receptor (beta chain) was identified during a study of CD8 T cells in ankylosing spondylitis. Study-level results: There was a TCR beta motif, made of roughly eight highly homologous variants, that appeared characteristic of ankylosing spondylitis blood.

TCRdb re-called the 5' RACE reads with MiXCR, one entry per CDR3 protein. The sample lists fewer than 450,000 distinct CDR3 sequences; approximately 17% were seen once. Trimming took 2 bases from V and 3 from J; bases not matched to a gene: 5. CDR3 length: 15 amino acids. Germline CDR1 and CDR2: SGHRS and YFSETQ. This clonotype was seen only a few times. No antigen is known for it. Specimen: blood, either unsorted or a sorted T cell fraction (not recorded which). The source is a male donor with ankylosing spondylitis. The V and J genes are TRBV5-1 and TRBJ1-1, with 9 bases aligning to TRBD1. CDR3 sequence reads: CASSFGTGRDTEAFF. CDR3 bases: TGCGCCAGCAGCTTCGGGACAGGGAGAGACACTGAAGCTTTCTTT.